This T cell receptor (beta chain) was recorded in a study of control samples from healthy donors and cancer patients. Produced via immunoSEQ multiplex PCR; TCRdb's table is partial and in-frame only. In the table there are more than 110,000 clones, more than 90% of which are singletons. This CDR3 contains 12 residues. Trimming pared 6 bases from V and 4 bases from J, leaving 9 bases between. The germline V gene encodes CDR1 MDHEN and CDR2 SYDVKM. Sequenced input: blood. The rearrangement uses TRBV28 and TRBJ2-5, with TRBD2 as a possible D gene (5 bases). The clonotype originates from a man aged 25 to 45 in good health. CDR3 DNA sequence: TGTGCCAGCAGGAGGGCGGGAGAGACCCAGTACTTC. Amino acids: CASRRAGETQYF.